These T cell receptor beta chains were read from a single sample in a study of blood T cell repertoires in COVID-19. Clones were sequenced by immunoSEQ multiplex PCR, and TCRdb holds only the in-frame ones, with some missing. This sample has about 260,000 clones, with around 86% found just once. Sequences were obtained from peripheral blood. The receptors were sampled from a woman in her thirties or forties who had recovered from COVID-19. Both conserved end residues are trimmed from each CDR3. Where a row states a size, it is once, few, many or the class of an expanded clone; other rows omit it.

cdr3_length clone_size j_call v_call cdr3_aa
14 . TRBJ2-5 TRBV27 ASSLVAGGPWETQY
14 . TRBJ1-3 TRBV7-9 ASSSWTGGDGNTIY
13 . TRBJ2-7 TRBV5-5 ASSLGDRVFYEQY
12 few TRBJ1-2 TRBV9 ASSVLSANYGYT
13 . TRBJ2-1 TRBV9 ASSVGQYSYNEQF
12 . TRBJ1-2 TRBV5-4 ASRSGQGAYGYT
14 . TRBJ2-3 TRBV5-1 ASSLVPTGSTDTQY
11 . TRBJ2-7 TRBV12-3/TRBV12-4 ASSLRGMGEQY
14 . TRBJ1-1 TRBV2 ASSEGLGRGDTEAF
13 . TRBJ1-1 TRBV11-2 ASSRRTGGGPEAF
16 . TRBJ2-2 TRBV27 ASSLSYSGTGNTGELF
17 . TRBJ2-6 TRBV18 ASSPVGVTGGSGANVLT
14 . TRBJ1-2 TRBV11-2 ASSLGQGAGVDGYT
13 . TRBJ2-5 TRBV9 ASSRLAGGVETQY
14 . TRBJ2-3 TRBV6-5 ASSYSAGGAGDTQY
12 . TRBJ1-2 TRBV5-4 ASSRQGAGYGYT
11 . TRBJ1-1 TRBV12-3/TRBV12-4 ASSLFHNTEAF
10 once TRBJ2-5 TRBV3-1/TRBV3-2 ASSPYQETQY
16 . TRBJ2-5 TRBV5-1 ASSLRLLAGRVQETQY
13 . TRBJ2-1 TRBV7-2 ASSRGRGGYNEQF
11 few TRBJ1-2 TRBV6-5 ASIGGGDYGYT
13 few TRBJ2-7 TRBV7-9 ASSSKTGSLYEQY
14 . TRBJ2-1 TRBV7-3 ASSLIGLAPRDEQF
10 . TRBJ2-2 TRBV5-4 ASGGANGELF
15 . TRBJ1-2 TRBV5-1 ASSLDRGTGGLYGYT
13 once TRBJ2-2 TRBV6-5 ASSYEGAGTGELF
13 . TRBJ2-5 TRBV5-1 ASSFGLAGQEAQY
12 . TRBJ2-5 TRBV5-4 ASSFPGREETQY
12 . TRBJ1-2 TRBV4-1 ASSQYGQTYGYT
13 . TRBJ1-5 TRBV6-1 ASSEAWGGDQPQH
13 . TRBJ2-3 TRBV27 ASRARGGHTDTQY
14 . TRBJ2-3 TRBV9 ASSAKDRGRIDTQY
14 . TRBJ2-7 TRBV5-3 ARSSSAEGLPYEQY
11 . TRBJ2-7 TRBV3-1/TRBV3-2 ASSHRGGFEQY
12 . TRBJ1-4 TRBV7-2 ASSPGTGREKLF
12 . TRBJ1-6 TRBV9 ASSAGQGDSPLH
15 . TRBJ2-1 TRBV15 ATSRDLAGALYNEQF
14 . TRBJ1-5 TRBV2 ASSYFPTGEIQPQH